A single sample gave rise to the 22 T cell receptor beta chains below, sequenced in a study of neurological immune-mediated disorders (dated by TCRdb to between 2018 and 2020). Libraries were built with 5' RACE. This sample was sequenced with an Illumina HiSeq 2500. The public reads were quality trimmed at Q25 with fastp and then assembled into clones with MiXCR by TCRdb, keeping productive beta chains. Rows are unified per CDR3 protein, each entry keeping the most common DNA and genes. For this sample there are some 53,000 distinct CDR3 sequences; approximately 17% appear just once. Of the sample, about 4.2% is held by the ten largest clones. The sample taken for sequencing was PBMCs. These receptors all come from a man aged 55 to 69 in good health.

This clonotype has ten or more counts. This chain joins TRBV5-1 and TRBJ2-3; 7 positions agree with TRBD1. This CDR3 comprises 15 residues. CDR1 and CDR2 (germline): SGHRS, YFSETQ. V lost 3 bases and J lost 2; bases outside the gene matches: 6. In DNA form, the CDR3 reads TGCGCCAGCAGCTACGACAGGGCACCCACAGATACGCAGTATTTT. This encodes CASSYDRAPTDTQYF.

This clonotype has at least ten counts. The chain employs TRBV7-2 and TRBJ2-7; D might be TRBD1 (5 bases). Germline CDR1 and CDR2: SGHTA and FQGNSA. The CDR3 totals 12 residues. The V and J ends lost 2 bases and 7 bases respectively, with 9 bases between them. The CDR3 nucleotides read TGTGCCAGCAGCTTAACGGCAGGGGAGCAGTACTTC. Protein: CASSLTAGEQYF.

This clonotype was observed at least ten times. The CDR3: CASSLSPGQGKSNQPQHF. The CDR3 DNA sequence: TGTGCCAGCAGCCTTTCCCCGGGACAGGGGAAGAGCAATCAGCCCCAGCATTTT. J is TRBJ1-5 and V is TRBV28; 10 bases align to TRBD1. Germline CDR1 is MDHEN and CDR2 is SYDVKM. The CDR3 is 18 amino acids. V lost 6 bases to trimming and J lost 1 base; unmatched junction nucleotides: 12.

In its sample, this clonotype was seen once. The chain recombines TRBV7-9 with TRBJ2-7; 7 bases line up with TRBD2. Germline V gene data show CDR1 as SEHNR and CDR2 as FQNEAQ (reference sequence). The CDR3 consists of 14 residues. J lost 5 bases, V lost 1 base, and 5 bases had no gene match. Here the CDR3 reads CASSLDLRGNEQYF. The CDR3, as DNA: TGTGCCAGCAGCTTAGACTTGCGGGGGAACGAGCAGTACTTC.

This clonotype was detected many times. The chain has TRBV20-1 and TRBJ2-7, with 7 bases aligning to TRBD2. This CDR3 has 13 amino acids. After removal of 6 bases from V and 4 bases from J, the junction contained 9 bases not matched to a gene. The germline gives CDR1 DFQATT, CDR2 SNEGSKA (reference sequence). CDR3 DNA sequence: TGCAGTGCCGCGCCCGCTAGCGGTTACGAGCAGTACTTC. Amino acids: CSAAPASGYEQYF.

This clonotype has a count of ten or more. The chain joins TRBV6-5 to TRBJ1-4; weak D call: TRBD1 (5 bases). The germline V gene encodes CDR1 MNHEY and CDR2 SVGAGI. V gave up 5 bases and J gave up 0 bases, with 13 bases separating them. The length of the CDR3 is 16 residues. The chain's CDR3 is CASSPTTVSTNEKLFF. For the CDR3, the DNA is TGTGCCAGCAGTCCAACGACAGTTTCAACTAATGAAAAACTGTTTTTT.

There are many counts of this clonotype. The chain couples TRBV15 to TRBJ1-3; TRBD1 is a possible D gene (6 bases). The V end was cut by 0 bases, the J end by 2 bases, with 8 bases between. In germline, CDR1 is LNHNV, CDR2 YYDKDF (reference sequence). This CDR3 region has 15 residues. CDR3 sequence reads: CATSRDAGAGNTIYF. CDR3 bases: TGTGCCACCAGCAGAGACGCAGGGGCTGGAAACACCATATATTTT. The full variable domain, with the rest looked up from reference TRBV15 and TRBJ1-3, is DAMVIQNPRYQVTQFGKPVTLSCSQTLNHNVMYWYQQKSSQAPKLLFHYYDKDFNNEADTPDNFQSRRPNTSFCFLDIRSPGLGDTAMYLCATSRDAGAGNTIYFGEGSWLTVV.

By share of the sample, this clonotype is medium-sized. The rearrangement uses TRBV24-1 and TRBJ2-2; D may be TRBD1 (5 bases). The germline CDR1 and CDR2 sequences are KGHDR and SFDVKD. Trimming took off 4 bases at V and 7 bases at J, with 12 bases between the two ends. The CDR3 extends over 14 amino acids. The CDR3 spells CATSELTDSGELFF. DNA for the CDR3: TGTGCCACCAGTGAATTGACAGACAGCGGGGAGCTGTTTTTT.

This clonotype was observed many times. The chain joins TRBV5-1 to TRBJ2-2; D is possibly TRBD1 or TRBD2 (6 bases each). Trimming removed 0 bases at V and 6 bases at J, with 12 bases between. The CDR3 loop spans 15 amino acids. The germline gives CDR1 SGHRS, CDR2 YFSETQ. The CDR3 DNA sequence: TGCGCCAGCAGCTTGGCCTCGGGGGCCGCCGGGGAGCTGTTTTTT. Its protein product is CASSLASGAAGELFF. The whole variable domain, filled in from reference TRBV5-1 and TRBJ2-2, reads KAGVTQTPRYLIKTRGQQVTLSCSPISGHRSVSWYQQTPGQGLQFLFEYFSETQRNKGNFPGRFSGRQFSNSRSEMNVSTLELGDSALYLCASSLASGAAGELFFGEGSRLTVL.

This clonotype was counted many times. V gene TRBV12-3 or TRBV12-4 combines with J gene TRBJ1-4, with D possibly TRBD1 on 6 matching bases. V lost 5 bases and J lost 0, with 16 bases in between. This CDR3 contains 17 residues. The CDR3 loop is CASSSRDKGATNEKLFF. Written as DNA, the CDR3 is TGTGCCAGCAGTAGCCGGGACAAGGGAGCAACTAATGAAAAACTGTTTTTT.

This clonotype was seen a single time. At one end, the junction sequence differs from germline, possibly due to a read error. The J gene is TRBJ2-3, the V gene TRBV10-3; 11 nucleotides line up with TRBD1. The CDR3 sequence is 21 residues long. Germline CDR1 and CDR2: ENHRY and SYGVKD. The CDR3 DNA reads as TGTGCCTTCAGTGACCCCCGGACAGGGGGCGCCCAGACTATGAGCACAGATGCGCAGTATTTT. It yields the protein CAFSDPRTGGAQTMSTDAQYF.

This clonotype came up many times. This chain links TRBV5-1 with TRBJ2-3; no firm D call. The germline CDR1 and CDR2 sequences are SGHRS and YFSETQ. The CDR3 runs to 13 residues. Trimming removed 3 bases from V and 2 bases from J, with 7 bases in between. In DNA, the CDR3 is TGCGCCAGCAGCTCCCCTTCCACAGATACGCAGTATTTT. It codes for CASSSPSTDTQYF. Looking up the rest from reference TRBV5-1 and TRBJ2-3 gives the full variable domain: KAGVTQTPRYLIKTRGQQVTLSCSPISGHRSVSWYQQTPGQGLQFLFEYFSETQRNKGNFPGRFSGRQFSNSRSEMNVSTLELGDSALYLCASSSPSTDTQYFGPGTRLTVL.

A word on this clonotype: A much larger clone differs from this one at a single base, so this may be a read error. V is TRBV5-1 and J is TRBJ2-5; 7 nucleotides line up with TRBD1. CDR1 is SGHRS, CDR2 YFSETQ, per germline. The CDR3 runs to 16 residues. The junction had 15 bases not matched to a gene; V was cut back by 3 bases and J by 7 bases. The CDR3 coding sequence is TGCGCCAGCAGCTGGGGTCCGACAGGGAAGAAAGGGACCCAGTACTTC. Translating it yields CASSWGPTGKKGTQYF.

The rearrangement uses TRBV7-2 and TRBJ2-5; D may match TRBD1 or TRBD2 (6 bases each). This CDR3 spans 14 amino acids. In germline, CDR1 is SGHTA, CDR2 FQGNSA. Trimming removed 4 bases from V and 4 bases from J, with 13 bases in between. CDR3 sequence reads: CASSYQQGGETQYF. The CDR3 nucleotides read TGTGCCAGCAGCTACCAACAGGGAGGAGAGACCCAGTACTTC.

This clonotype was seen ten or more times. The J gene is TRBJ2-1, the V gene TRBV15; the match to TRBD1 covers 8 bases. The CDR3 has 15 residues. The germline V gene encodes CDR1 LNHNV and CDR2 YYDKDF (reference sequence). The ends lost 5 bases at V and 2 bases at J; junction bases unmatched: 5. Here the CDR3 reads CATSRNRGTYNEQFF. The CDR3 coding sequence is TGTGCCACCAGCCGAAACAGGGGGACCTACAATGAGCAGTTCTTC.

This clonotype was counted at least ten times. The CDR3 protein is CATSPPPQGAGDTGELFF. For the CDR3, the DNA is TGTGCCACCAGTCCCCCCCCACAGGGGGCCGGAGACACCGGGGAGCTGTTTTTT. The V and J genes are TRBV24-1 and TRBJ2-2; 9 bases map to TRBD1. J lost 3 bases, V lost 6 bases, and 13 bases had no gene match. The CDR3 length is 18 residues. Germline CDR1 is KGHDR and CDR2 is SFDVKD.

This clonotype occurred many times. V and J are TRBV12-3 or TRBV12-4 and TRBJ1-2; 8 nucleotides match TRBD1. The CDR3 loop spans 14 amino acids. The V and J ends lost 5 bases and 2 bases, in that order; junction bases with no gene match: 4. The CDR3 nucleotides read TGTGCCAGCAGTGGATGGACAGGGAACTATGGCTACACCTTC. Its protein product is CASSGWTGNYGYTF.

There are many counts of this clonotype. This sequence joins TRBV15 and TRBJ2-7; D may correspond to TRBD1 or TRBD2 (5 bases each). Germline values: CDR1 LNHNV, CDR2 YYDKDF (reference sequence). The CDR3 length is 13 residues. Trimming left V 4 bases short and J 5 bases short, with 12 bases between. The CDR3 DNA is TGTGCCACCAGCACGGGACCTGGGGACGAGCAGTACTTC. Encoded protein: CATSTGPGDEQYF.

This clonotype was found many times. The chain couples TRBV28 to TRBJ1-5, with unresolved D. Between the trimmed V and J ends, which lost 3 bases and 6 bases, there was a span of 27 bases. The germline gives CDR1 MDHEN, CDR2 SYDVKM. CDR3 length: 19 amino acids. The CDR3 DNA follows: TGTGCCAGCAGTTTCCCTCACTTGGCGCCGACCAGACCGGTTCAGCCCCAGCATTTT. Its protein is CASSFPHLAPTRPVQPQHF.

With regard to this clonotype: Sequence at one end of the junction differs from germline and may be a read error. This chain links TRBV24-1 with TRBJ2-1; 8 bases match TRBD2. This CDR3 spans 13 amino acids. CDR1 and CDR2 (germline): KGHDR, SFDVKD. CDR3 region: CATCESGGNEQFF. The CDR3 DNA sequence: TGTGCCACCTGTGAATCGGGAGGGAATGAGCAGTTCTTC.

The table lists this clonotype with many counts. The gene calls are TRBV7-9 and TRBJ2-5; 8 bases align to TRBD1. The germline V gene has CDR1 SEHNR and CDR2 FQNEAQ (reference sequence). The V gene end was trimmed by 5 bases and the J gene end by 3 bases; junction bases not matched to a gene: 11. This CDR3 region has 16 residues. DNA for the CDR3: TGTGCCAGCAGCGCCCTACCCGGACAGGGTAAAGAGACCCAGTACTTC. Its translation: CASSALPGQGKETQYF.

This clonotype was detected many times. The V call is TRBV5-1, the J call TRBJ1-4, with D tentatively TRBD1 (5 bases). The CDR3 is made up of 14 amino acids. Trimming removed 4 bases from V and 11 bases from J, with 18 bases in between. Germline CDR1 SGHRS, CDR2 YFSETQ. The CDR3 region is CASSKQDLMGKLFF. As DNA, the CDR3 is TGCGCCAGCAGCAAACAGGATTTGATGGGGAAACTGTTTTTT.